The clone carrying this T cell receptor beta chain was counted ten times or more. Its antigen is undetermined. This record belongs to a study of molecular identifiers for immune sequencing clone quantification. TCRdb re-called the PCR reads through MiXCR, storing one row per CDR3 protein. The profile shows about 640,000 distinct CDR3 sequences, 20% of them singletons. General observations from the study: Under 1% of molecules in naive cells, but over 98% of effector molecules, belonged to clones above 20 RNA copies.

Per the germline V gene, CDR1 is LNHDA and CDR2 is SQIVND (reference sequence). V dropped 3 bases and J dropped 3 bases, with 11 bases sitting between them. The CDR3 is made up of 14 amino acids. Naive CD8 library inputs spanned about 19,000 to 1,000,000 sorted cells and 10%, 30% or 50% RNA. Sorting was used to obtain naive CD8 T cells (CD8+CD4-CCR7+CD45RA+). V is TRBV19 and J is TRBJ1-1; D not certain. This clonotype originated in a human donor in good health. Some libraries in this study had Jurkat cell RNA spiked in. What was sequenced was naive CD8+ T cells from blood, with Jurkat cell RNA spiked in. The subset: FACS-sorted CD8+CD4-CCR7+CD45RA+ naive T cells. CDR3 region: CASSILGTDTEAFF. For the CDR3, the DNA is TGTGCCAGTAGTATTCTGGGAACGGACACTGAAGCTTTCTTT.